A single sample gave rise to the 12 T cell receptor beta chains below, sequenced in a study of cytomegalovirus exposure and HLA in healthy donors. Both 60 Vbeta primers and 13 Jbeta primers went into the PCR. TCRdb's table, derived via immunoSEQ multiplex PCR, lists solely in-frame clones and lacks some. This sample carries 180,000 or so clones, with less than 0.85% going to the ten biggest clones. The sequenced material came from PBMCs. The source of these receptors is a boy younger than 18 in good health and CMV-seronegative.

The chain is built from TRBV7-3 and TRBJ2-3, with 9 bases that match TRBD2. The CDR3 length is 14 residues. V lost 4 bases, J lost 6 bases, and 5 bases stayed unmatched. Germline assignment: CDR1 SGHTA and CDR2 FQGTGA. The CDR3 region is CASSYAGGTDTQYF. CDR3 DNA sequence: TGTGCCAGCAGCTATGCGGGGGGGACGGATACGCAGTATTTT.

V is TRBV6-5 and J is TRBJ2-7, with 8 positions matching TRBD2. Germline V lookup: CDR1 MNHEY, CDR2 SVGAGI. V gave up 6 bases and J gave up 0 bases; unmatched junction bases: 4. CDR3 length equals 14 residues. The CDR3 region has the DNA TGTGCCAGCAGCCTTAGCGGGGACTCCTACGAGCAGTACTTC. Translating it yields CASSLSGDSYEQYF.

The rearrangement uses TRBV18 and TRBJ1-1; 10 nucleotides match TRBD1. V trimming: 6 bases; J trimming: 8 bases; junction bases outside the gene matches: 9. The germline V gene has CDR1 KGHSH and CDR2 LQKENI. This CDR3 has 14 residues. The CDR3: CASSPGTGVSEAFF. Written as DNA, the CDR3 is TGTGCCAGCTCCCCCGGGACAGGGGTATCAGAAGCTTTCTTT.

The gene calls are TRBV6-1 and TRBJ2-2; 12 bases align to TRBD2. Germline V CDR1 and CDR2: MNHNS, SASEGT. The CDR3 is 15 residues long. The V segment lost 4 bases and the J segment 7 bases; nucleotides outside the gene matches: 4. The CDR3 bases are TGTGCCAGCAGTGGGGCTAGCGGGAGGGTCGGGGAGCTGTTTTTT. Translating it yields CASSGASGRVGELFF.

DNA for the CDR3: TGTGCCAGCTCACCAGCTAACAGGAACACTGAAGCTTTCTTT. Its protein is CASSPANRNTEAFF. The rearrangement joins TRBV18 to TRBJ1-1; no reliable D call. Trimming took off 2 bases at V and 1 base at J, with 8 bases between the two ends. The CDR3 has 14 residues. Per germline, CDR1 KGHSH and CDR2 LQKENI.

The genes are TRBV2 and TRBJ2-3; a possible D gene is TRBD2 (5 bases). CDR1 SNHLY and CDR2 FYNNEI come from the germline V gene. V dropped 11 bases and J dropped 0 bases, with 15 bases sitting between them. CDR3 length: 14 amino acids. CDR3: CALRRGSSTDTQYF. The CDR3 coding sequence is TGTGCCCTGCGAAGAGGGTCTAGCACAGATACGCAGTATTTT.

The rearrangement uses TRBV29-1 and TRBJ2-7, with TRBD1 matching 12 bases. The trim removed 6 bases at V and 5 bases at J, leaving 5 bases unmatched. This CDR3 contains 13 residues. Germline values: CDR1 SQVTM, CDR2 ANQGSEA. Here the CDR3 reads CSVRDRGLHEQYF. For the CDR3, the DNA is TGCAGCGTGAGGGACAGGGGGCTTCACGAGCAGTACTTC.

V is TRBV9 and J is TRBJ2-2, with D perhaps TRBD1 (6 bases). The CDR3 consists of 17 residues. Germline V gene lookup returns CDR1 SGDLS and CDR2 YYNGEE. V lost 0 bases to trimming and J lost 4 bases, with 16 bases between them. CDR3 DNA sequence: TGTGCCAGCAGCGTAGGGCCACCCAGGGGTCCCACCGGGGAGCTGTTTTTT. Amino acid sequence: CASSVGPPRGPTGELFF. Drawing the rest from reference TRBV9 and TRBJ2-2, the complete variable domain is DSGVTQTPKHLITATGQRVTLRCSPRSGDLSVYWYQQSLDQGLQFLIQYYNGEERAKGNILERFSAQQFPDLHSELNLSSLELGDSALYFCASSVGPPRGPTGELFFGEGSRLTVL.

V usage is TRBV10-3 and J usage is TRBJ2-7, with 8 bases identical to TRBD1. The CDR3 runs to 14 residues. V lost 6 bases and J lost 6; bases outside the gene matches: 10. Germline values: CDR1 ENHRY, CDR2 SYGVKD. This CDR3 reads CAIRPGGAKGEQYF. For the CDR3, the DNA is TGTGCCATCAGACCAGGGGGCGCGAAGGGCGAGCAGTACTTC.

The genes are TRBV14 and TRBJ2-2, with 7 bases that match TRBD1. J gave up 6 bases and V 1 base, and 8 bases lay outside the gene matches. Germline-derived CDR1 and CDR2 are SGHDN and FVKESK. This CDR3 region has 16 residues. As DNA, the CDR3 is TGTGCCAGCAGCCAAGGACAGGGAATTTTAGCCGGGGAGCTGTTTTTT. Protein sequence: CASSQGQGILAGELFF.

This sequence joins TRBV6-5 and TRBJ1-1; D possibly corresponds to TRBD1 (5 bases). Germline V gives CDR1 MNHEY, CDR2 SVGAGI. This CDR3 is 12 amino acids long. Trimming stripped 6 bases from V and 8 bases from J, with 13 bases between. Here the CDR3 DNA reads TGTGCCAGCAGCAGCGGGGGGACCGAAGCTTTCTTT. Encoded protein: CASSSGGTEAFF.

In DNA form, the CDR3 reads TGCAGCGTTGTTCCCGGACAGACCTACAATGAGCAGTTCTTC. This codes for CSVVPGQTYNEQFF. The chain recombines TRBV29-1 with TRBJ2-1; possible D gene TRBD1, 6 bases. The CDR3 length is 14 residues. Germline CDR1 reads SQVTM; CDR2 reads ANQGSEA. V shed 4 bases and J shed 2 bases, with 12 bases lying between them.